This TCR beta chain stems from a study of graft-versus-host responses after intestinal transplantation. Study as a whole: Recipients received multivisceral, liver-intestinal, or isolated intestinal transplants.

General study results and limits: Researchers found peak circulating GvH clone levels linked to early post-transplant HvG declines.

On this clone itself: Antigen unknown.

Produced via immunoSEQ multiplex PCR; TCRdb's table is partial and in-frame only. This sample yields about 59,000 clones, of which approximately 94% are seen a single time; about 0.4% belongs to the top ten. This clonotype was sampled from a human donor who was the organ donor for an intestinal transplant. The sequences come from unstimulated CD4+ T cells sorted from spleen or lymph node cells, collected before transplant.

The CDR3 nucleotides read TGTGCCAGCAGCGAGAACCGGGACGGCTCCTACGAGCAGTACTTC. Protein sequence: CASSENRDGSYEQYF. The chain links TRBV9 to TRBJ2-7, with D perhaps assigned TRBD1 or TRBD2 (5 bases each). Trimming shortened V by 3 bases and J by 0 bases, and 13 bases separated the two germline ends. The CDR3 contains 15 residues. Per germline, CDR1 SGDLS and CDR2 YYNGEE.